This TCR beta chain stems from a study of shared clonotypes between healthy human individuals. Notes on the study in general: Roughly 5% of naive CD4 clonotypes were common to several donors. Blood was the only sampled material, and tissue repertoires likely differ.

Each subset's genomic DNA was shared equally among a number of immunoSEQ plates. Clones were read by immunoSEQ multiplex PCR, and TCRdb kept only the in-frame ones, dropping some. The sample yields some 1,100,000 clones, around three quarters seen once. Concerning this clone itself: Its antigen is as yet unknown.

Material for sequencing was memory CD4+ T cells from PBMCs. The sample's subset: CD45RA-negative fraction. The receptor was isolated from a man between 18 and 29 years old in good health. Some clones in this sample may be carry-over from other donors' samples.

This CDR3 is CSVRRDPGATEAFF. DNA for the CDR3: TGCAGCGTTCGTAGGGACCCGGGTGCCACTGAAGCTTTCTTT. V gene TRBV29-1 combines with J gene TRBJ1-1, with a possible D match to TRBD1 (5 bases). The CDR3 has 14 amino acids. V gave up 5 bases and J gave up 4 bases, with 17 bases separating them. Germline loops: CDR1 SQVTM, CDR2 ANQGSEA.